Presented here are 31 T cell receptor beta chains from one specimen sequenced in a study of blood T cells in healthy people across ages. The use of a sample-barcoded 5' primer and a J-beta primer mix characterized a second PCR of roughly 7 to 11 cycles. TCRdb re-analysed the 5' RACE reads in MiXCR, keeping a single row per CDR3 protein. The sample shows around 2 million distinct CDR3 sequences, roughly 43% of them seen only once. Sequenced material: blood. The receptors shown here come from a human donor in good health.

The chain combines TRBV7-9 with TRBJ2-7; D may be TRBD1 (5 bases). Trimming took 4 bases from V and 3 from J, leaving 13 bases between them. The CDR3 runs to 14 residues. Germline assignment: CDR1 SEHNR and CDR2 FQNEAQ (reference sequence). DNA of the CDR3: TGTGCCAGCAGCTCGTTGAGACAGAGCTACGAGCAGTACTTC. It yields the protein CASSSLRQSYEQYF. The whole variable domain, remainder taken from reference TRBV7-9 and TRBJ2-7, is DTGVSQNPRHKITKRGQNVTFRCDPISEHNRLYWYRQTLGQGPEFLTYFQNEAQLEKSRLLSDRFSAERPKGSFSTLEIQRTEQGDSAMYLCASSSLRQSYEQYFGPGTRLTVT.

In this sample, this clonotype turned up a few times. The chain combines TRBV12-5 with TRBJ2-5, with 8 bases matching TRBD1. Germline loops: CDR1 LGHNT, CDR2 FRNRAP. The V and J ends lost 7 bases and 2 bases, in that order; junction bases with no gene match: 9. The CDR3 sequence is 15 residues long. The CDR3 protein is CASAPARGRQETQYF. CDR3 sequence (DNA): TGTGCTAGTGCCCCGGCCAGGGGGCGGCAAGAGACCCAGTACTTC.

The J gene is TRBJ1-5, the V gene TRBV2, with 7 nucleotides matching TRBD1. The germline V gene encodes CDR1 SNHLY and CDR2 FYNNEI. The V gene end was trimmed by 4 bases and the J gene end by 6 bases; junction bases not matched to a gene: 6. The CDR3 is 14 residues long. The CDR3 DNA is TGTGCCAGCAGTGCGGAAGGGGGCGGTCAGCCCCAGCATTTT. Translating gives CASSAEGGGQPQHF.

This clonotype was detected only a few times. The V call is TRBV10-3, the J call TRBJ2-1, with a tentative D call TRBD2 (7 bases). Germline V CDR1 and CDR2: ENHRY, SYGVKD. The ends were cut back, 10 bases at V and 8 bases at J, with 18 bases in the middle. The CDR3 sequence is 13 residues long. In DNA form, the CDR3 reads TGTGCCACAAGGGGAGGGGGGGGAGATGAGCAGTTCTTC. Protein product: CATRGGGGDEQFF.

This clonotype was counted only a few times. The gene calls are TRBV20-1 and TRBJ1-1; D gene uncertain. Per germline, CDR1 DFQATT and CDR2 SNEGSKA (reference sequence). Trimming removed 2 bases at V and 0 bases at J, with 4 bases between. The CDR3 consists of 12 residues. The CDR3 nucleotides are TGCAGTGCTAGATCAGTGAACACTGAAGCTTTCTTT. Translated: CSARSVNTEAFF.

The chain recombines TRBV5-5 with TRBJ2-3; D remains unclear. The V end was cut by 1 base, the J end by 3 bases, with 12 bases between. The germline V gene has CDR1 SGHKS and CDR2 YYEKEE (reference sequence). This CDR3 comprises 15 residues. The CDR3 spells CASSLFHRDTDTQYF. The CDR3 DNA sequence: TGTGCCAGCAGCTTGTTTCACAGAGATACAGATACGCAGTATTTT. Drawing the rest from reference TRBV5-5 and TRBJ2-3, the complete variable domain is DAGVTQSPTHLIKTRGQQVTLRCSPISGHKSVSWYQQVLGQGPQFIFQYYEKEERGRGNFPDRFSARQFPNYSSELNVNALLLGDSALYLCASSLFHRDTDTQYFGPGTRLTVL.

The CDR3 sequence: CASSPDRGSTEAFF. The CDR3 DNA is TGTGCCAGCAGTCCTGACAGGGGGTCCACTGAAGCTTTCTTT. V gene TRBV6-2 or TRBV6-3 combines with J gene TRBJ1-1; 9 bases align to TRBD1. CDR3 length: 14 residues. V was clipped by 5 bases and J by 4 bases; unmatched bases: 5. Germline loops: CDR1 MNHEY, CDR2 SVGEGT.

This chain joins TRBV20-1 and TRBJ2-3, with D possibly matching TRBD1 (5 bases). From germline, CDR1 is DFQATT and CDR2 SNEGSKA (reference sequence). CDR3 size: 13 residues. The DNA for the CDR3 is TGCGCGAGGCTAGACTCCAGACAGAATACGCAGTATTTT. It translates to CARLDSRQNTQYF.

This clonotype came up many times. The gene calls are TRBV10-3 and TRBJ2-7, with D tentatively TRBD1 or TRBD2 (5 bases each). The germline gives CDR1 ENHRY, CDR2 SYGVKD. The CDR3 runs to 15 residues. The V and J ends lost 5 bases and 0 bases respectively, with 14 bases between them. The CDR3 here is CAISTRDGLSYEQYF. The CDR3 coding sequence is TGTGCCATCAGTACTAGGGACGGCCTCTCCTACGAGCAGTACTTC.

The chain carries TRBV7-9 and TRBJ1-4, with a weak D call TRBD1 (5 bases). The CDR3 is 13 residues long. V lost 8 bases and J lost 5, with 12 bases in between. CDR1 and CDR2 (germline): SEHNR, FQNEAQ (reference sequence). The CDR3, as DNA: TGTGCCAGCGGGGCAGACAAGAATGAAAAACTGTTTTTT. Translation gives CASGADKNEKLFF.

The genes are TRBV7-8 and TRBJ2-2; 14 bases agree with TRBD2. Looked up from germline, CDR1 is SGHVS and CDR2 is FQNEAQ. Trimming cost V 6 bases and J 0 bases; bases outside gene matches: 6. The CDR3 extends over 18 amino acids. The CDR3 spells CASRPTSGGASNTGELFF. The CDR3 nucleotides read TGTGCCAGCAGACCGACTAGCGGGGGGGCATCGAACACCGGGGAGCTGTTTTTT.

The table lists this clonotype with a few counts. The CDR3 DNA follows: TGTGCCAGCAGCACTCCGGGAACCCATGGCTACACCTTC. Protein: CASSTPGTHGYTF. The rearrangement links TRBV7-2 to TRBJ1-2, with unresolved D. The V end was cut by 5 bases, the J end by 6 bases, with 13 bases between. This CDR3 comprises 13 residues. CDR1 SGHTA and CDR2 FQGNSA come from the germline V gene.

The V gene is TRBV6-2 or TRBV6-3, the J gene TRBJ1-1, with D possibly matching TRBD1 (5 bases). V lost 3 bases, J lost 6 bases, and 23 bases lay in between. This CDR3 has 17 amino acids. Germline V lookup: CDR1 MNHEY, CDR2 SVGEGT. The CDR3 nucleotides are TGTGCCAGCAGTTATTCGCCTTACTCCGACAGCGCCCCTGAAGCTTTCTTT. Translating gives CASSYSPYSDSAPEAFF.

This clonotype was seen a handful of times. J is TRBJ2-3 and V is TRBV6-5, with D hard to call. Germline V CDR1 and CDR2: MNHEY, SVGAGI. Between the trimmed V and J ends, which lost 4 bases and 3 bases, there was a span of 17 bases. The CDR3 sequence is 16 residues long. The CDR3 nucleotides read TGTGCCAGCAGTTCTCGCTACTCGAGTGGAACAGATACGCAGTATTTT. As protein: CASSSRYSSGTDTQYF.

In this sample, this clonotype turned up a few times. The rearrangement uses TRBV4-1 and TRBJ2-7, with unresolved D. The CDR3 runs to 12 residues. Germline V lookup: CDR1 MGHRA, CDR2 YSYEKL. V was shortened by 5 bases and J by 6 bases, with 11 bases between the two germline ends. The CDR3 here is CASSTQWGEQYF. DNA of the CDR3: TGCGCCAGCAGCACCCAATGGGGCGAGCAGTACTTC.

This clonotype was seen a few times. In nucleotides, the CDR3 is TGTGCCAGCAGCCCTGGACAGGGAAGATACTCTGAAGCTTTCTTT. Its translation: CASSPGQGRYSEAFF. The V gene is TRBV5-6, the J gene TRBJ1-1; 8 bases match TRBD1. The CDR3 runs 15 residues. V shed 4 bases and J 6 bases; nucleotides not matched to a gene: 11. CDR1 is SGHDT and CDR2 is YYEEEE in the germline V gene.

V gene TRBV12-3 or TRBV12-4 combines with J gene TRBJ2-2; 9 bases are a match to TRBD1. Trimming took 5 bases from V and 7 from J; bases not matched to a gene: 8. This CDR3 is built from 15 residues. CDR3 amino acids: CASSPGQGFIGELFF. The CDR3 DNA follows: TGTGCCAGCAGTCCCGGACAGGGGTTTATCGGGGAGCTGTTTTTT.

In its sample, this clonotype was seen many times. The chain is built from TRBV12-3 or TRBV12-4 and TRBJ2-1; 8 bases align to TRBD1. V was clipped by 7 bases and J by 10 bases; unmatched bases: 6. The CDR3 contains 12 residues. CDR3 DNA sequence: TGTGCCAGCAATCCAGGGGGCCGGGAGCAGTTCTTC. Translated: CASNPGGREQFF.

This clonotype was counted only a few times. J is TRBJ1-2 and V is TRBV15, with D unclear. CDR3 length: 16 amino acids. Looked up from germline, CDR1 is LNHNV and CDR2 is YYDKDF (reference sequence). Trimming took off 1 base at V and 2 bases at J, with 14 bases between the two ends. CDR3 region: CATSRVLTDVNYGYTF. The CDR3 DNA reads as TGTGCCACCAGCAGAGTTCTTACAGACGTCAACTATGGCTACACCTTC.

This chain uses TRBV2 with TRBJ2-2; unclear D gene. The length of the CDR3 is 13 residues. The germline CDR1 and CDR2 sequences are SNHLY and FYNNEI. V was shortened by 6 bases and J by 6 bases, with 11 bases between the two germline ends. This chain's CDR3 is CASSPSGAGELFF. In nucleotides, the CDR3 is TGTGCCAGCAGCCCCTCTGGGGCCGGGGAGCTGTTTTTT.

The CDR3 bases are TGTGCCAGCAGTGCGCGACAGGGGGCCCCTGGGGATTCACCCCTCCACTTT. Protein sequence: CASSARQGAPGDSPLHF. The chain employs TRBV6-1 and TRBJ1-6, with 10 bases fitting TRBD1. The V segment lost 4 bases and the J segment 8 bases; nucleotides outside the gene matches: 11. CDR1 MNHNS and CDR2 SASEGT come from the germline V gene. CDR3 size: 17 residues.

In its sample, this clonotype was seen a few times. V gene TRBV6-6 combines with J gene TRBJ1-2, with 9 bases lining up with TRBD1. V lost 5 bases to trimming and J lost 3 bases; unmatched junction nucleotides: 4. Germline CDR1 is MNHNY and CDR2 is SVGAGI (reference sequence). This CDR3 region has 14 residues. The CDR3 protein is CASSVRQGDYGYTF. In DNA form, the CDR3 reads TGTGCCAGCAGTGTCCGACAGGGGGACTATGGCTACACCTTC.

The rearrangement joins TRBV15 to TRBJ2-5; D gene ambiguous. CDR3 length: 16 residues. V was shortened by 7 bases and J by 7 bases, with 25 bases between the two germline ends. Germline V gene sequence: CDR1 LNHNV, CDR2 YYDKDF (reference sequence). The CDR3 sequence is CATKERPDRFWGTQYF. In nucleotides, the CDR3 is TGTGCCACCAAGGAGCGACCCGATAGATTTTGGGGGACCCAGTACTTC.

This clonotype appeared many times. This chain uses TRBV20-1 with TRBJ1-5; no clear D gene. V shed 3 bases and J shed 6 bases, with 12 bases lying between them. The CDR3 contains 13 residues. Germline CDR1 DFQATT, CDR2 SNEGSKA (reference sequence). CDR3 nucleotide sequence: TGCAGTGCTAGGGGGAGGGAAGGTCAGCCCCAGCATTTT. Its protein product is CSARGREGQPQHF.

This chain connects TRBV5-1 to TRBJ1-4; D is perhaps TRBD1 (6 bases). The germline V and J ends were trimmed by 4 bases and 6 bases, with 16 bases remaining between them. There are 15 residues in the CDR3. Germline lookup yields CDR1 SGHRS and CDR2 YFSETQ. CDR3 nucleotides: TGCGCCAGCAGCCCCGGAGACAGGTCGGATGAAAAACTGTTTTTT. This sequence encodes CASSPGDRSDEKLFF. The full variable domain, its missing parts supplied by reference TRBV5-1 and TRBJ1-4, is KAGVTQTPRYLIKTRGQQVTLSCSPISGHRSVSWYQQTPGQGLQFLFEYFSETQRNKGNFPGRFSGRQFSNSRSEMNVSTLELGDSALYLCASSPGDRSDEKLFFGSGTQLSVL.

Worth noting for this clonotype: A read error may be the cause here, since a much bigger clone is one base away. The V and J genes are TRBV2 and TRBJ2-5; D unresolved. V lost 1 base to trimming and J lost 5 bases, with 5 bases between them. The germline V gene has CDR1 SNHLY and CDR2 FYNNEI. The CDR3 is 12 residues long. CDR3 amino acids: CASSEEVETQYF. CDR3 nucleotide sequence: TGTGCCAGCAGTGAAGAGGTGGAGACCCAGTACTTC.

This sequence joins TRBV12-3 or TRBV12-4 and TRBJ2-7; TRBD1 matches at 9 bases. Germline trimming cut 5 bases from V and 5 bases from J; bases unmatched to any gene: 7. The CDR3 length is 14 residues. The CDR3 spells CASSPSRDRDEQYF. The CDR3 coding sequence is TGTGCCAGCAGTCCAAGTCGGGACAGGGACGAGCAGTACTTC.

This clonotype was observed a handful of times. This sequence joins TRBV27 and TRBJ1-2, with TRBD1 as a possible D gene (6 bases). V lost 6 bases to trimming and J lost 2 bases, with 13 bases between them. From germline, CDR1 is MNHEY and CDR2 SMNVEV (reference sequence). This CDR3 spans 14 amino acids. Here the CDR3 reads CASSPGGLNYGYTF. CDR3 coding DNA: TGTGCCAGCAGCCCTGGGGGGCTCAACTATGGCTACACCTTC.

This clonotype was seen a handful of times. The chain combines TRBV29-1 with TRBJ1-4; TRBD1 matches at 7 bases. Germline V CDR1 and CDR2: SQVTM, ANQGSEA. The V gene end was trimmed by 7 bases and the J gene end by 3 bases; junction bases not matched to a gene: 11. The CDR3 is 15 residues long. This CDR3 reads CSAAGTDFSNEKLFF. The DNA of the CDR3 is TGCAGCGCTGCTGGGACAGACTTCTCTAATGAAAAACTGTTTTTT.

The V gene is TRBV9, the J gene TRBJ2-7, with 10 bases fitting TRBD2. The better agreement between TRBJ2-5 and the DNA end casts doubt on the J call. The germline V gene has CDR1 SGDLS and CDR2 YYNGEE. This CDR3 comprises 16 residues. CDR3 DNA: TGTGCCAGCAGCCGGATGGGGCTAGCGGGGGAAGAGACCCAGTACTTC. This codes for CASSRMGLAGEETQYF.

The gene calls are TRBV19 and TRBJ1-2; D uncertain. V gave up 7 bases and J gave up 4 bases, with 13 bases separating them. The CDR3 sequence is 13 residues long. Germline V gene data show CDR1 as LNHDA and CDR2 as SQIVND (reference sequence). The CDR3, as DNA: TGTGCCAGTAAGGACCTATGGGGCTATGGCTACACCTTC. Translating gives CASKDLWGYGYTF.